This paragraph reports one T cell receptor (beta chain). Methods used by the authors: Amplification with reference gene primers provided the estimates of nucleated cell counts. Sequencing was performed with immunoSEQ multiplex PCR; in TCRdb, only in-frame clones are kept and a portion is missing. V and J calls and clone size follow that table, whereas D and trimming were derived from the DNA. In the table there are some 160,000 clones, roughly 80% of which are singletons. The CDR3 runs 15 residues. The J segment lost 2 bases and the V segment lost 7 bases, leaving 7 bases of the junction unmatched. CDR1 and CDR2 from the germline V gene are SNHLY and FYNNEI. These data originate in a study of blood T cell repertoires in COVID-19. The wider study: PBMCs, B-cell-depleted T cells, or T cells provided the cDNA or gDNA that made up the material.

The sequence was obtained from a woman of 80 years or more with acute or convalescent COVID-19. Source material: peripheral blood. This sequence joins TRBV2 and TRBJ2-3; TRBD1 matches 9 bases. CDR3 DNA: TGTGCCAGCACCCCCGGGACAGGGTTCACAGATACGCAGTATTTT. This codes for CASTPGTGFTDTQYF.